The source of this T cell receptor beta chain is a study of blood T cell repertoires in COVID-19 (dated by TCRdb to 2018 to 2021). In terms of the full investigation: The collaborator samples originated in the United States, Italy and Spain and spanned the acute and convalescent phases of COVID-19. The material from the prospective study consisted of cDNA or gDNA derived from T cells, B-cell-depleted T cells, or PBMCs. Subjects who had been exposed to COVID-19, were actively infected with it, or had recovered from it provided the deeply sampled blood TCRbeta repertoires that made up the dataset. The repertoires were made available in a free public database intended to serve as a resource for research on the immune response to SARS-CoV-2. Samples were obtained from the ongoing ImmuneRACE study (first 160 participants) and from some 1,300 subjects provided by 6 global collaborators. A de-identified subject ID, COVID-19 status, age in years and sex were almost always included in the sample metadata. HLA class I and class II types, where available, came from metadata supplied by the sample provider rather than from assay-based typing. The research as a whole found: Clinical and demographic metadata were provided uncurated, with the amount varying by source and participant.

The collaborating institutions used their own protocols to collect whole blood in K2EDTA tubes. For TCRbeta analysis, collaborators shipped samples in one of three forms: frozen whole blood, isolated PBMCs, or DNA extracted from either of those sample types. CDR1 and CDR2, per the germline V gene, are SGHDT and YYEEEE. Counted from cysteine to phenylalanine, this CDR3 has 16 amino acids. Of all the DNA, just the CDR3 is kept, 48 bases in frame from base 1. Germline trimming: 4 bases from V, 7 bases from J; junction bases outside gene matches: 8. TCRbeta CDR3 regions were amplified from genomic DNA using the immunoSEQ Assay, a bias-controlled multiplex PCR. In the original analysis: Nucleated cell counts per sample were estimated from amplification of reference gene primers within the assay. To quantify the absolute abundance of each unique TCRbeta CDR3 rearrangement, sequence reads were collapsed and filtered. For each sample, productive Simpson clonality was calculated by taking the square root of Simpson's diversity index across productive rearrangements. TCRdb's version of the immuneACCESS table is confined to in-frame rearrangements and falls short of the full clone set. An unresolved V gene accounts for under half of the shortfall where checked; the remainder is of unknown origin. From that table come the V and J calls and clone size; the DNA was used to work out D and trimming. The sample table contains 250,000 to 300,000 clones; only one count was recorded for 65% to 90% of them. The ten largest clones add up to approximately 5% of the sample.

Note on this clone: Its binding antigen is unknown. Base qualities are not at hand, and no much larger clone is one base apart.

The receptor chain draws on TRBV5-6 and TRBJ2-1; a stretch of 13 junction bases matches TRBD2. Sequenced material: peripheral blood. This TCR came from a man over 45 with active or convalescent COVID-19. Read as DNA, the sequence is TGTGCCAGCAGCGATACAGGACTAGCGGGAGAGAATGAGCAGTTCTTC. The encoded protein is CASSDTGLAGENEQFF.